This T cell receptor (beta chain) was sequenced for a study of identical twins. Whole-study results and caveats: Carriage of fewer insertions was seen in abundant cord blood beta clonotypes, whereas memory repertoires showed none. Out-of-frame beta chain sequences displayed weaker excess sharing between twins. The same donors were not followed; conclusions instead depended on cross-sectional statistical analysis.

Via MiXCR, TCRdb re-called the 5' RACE reads, giving one row per CDR3 protein. The sample records more than 600,000 distinct CDR3 sequences, approximately 18% being singletons. In its sample, this clonotype was seen a few times. Its target is unknown. Trimming cost V 1 base and J 3 bases, with 6 bases left between them. This CDR3 contains 13 residues. Germline V CDR1 and CDR2: SEHNR, FQNEAQ (reference sequence). This sample was also put to use in a study of T cells expressing NK-cell markers. From that paper: Seropositivity for HCMV was found in seven of the eight sequenced donors, with one seronegative.

Sequencing was carried out using PBMCs. The TCR was taken from a woman aged 18-35 years in good health. The chain carries TRBV7-9 and TRBJ2-5; TRBD2 might be the D (5 bases). The DNA of the CDR3 is TGTGCCAGCAGCTTAGTGGAGGAAGAGACCCAGTACTTC. Protein: CASSLVEEETQYF.